These T cell receptor beta chains were read from a single sample in a study of T cell repertoires in cytomegalovirus infection. TCRdb processed the reads anew with MiXCR; each CDR3 protein has one entry. The sample carries 230,000 or so distinct CDR3 sequences, about a sixth recorded once. Sequencing was carried out using CD8+ T cells from PBMCs. The receptor source for this set is a human donor in good health (CMV status not recorded). Some clones in this sample may be carry-over from other donors' samples. CDR3s include the opening cysteine and the closing phenylalanine or tryptophan. A D gene is named only where the DNA matches it firmly. Where a row states a size, it is once, few, many or the class of an expanded clone; other rows omit it.

V gene	D gene	J gene	clone size	CDR3 protein	CDR3 DNA
TRBV7-2	TRBD1	TRBJ2-5	-	CASSLLGRDRGELETQYF	TGTGCCAGCAGCTTACTAGGCCGGGACAGGGGGGAATTGGAGACCCAGTACTTC
TRBV9	-	TRBJ1-3	-	CASSVEPGAPGNTIYF	TGTGCCAGCAGCGTAGAGCCGGGGGCGCCTGGAAACACCATATATTTT
TRBV28	-	TRBJ2-4	many	CASSRPILSSQNIQYF	TGTGCCAGCAGTCGCCCCATTTTATCCAGTCAAAACATTCAGTACTTC
TRBV7-8	-	TRBJ2-7	many	CASREGYEQYF	TGTGCCAGCAGGGAGGGATACGAGCAGTACTTC
TRBV14	TRBD1	TRBJ1-2	-	CASSRRDRGRGGYTF	TGTGCCAGCAGCCGGCGAGACAGGGGGCGCGGAGGCTACACCTTC
TRBV12-3/TRBV12-4	-	TRBJ1-1	many	CASRGGSLYDAFF	TGTGCCAGCAGGGGAGGGAGCTTGTATGATGCTTTCTTT
TRBV29-1	-	TRBJ2-7	-	CSGGSRGLGEQYF	TGCAGCGGCGGGAGCAGGGGGCTGGGCGAGCAGTACTTC
TRBV12-3/TRBV12-4	-	TRBJ2-7	few	CASTPRAPYEQYF	TGTGCCAGCACCCCACGGGCCCCCTACGAGCAGTACTTC
TRBV6-5	TRBD2	TRBJ2-3	-	CASSYSSSGVSDTQYF	TGTGCCAGCAGTTACTCTTCGAGCGGGGTATCGGATACGCAGTATTTT
TRBV29-1	-	TRBJ1-2	-	CSVDDHNYGYTF	TGCAGCGTTGACGACCATAACTATGGCTACACCTTC
TRBV6-5	-	TRBJ2-2	many	CASSYSLGDTGELFF	TGTGCCAGCAGTTACTCATTAGGGGACACCGGGGAGCTGTTTTTT
TRBV7-2	-	TRBJ2-5	many	CASSLLRETQYF	TGTGCCAGCAGCCTCTTAAGAGAGACCCAGTACTTC
TRBV28	TRBD2	TRBJ2-1	many	CASSTPTSGGPYSYNEQFF	TGTGCCAGCAGTACCCCGACTAGCGGGGGGCCTTACTCCTACAATGAGCAGTTCTTC
TRBV18	TRBD2	TRBJ2-3	-	CASHGGTSGVTDTQYF	TGTGCCAGCCACGGCGGCACTAGCGGGGTCACAGATACGCAGTATTTT
TRBV4-1	-	TRBJ1-1	few	CASSAEGGAAEAFF	TGCGCCAGCAGCGCCGAGGGAGGGGCGGCTGAAGCTTTCTTT
TRBV12-3/TRBV12-4	-	TRBJ2-3	-	CASSTNREDLTDTQYF	TGTGCCAGCAGTACAAACAGGGAGGACCTCACAGATACGCAGTATTTT
TRBV7-2	-	TRBJ2-7	many	CASSLVLWEQYF	TGTGCCAGCAGCTTAGTCCTCTGGGAGCAGTACTTC
TRBV7-2	-	TRBJ1-1	many	CASSPAGRTEAFF	TGTGCCAGCAGCCCCGCGGGGCGGACTGAAGCTTTCTTT
TRBV28	-	TRBJ1-5	-	CASNPPTDSNQPQHF	TGTGCCAGCAACCCCCCGACAGATAGCAATCAGCCCCAGCATTTT
TRBV20-1	-	TRBJ2-1	-	CSAHDLKKPYNEQFF	TGCAGTGCCCACGACCTCAAAAAGCCCTACAATGAGCAGTTCTTC
TRBV2	-	TRBJ2-2	many	CASSSGLLSGELFF	TGTGCCAGCAGTTCCGGACTACTCTCCGGGGAGCTGTTTTTT
TRBV27	TRBD2	TRBJ2-3	-	CASSLSPSGASDTQYF	TGTGCCAGCAGTTTATCACCTAGCGGGGCCTCAGATACGCAGTATTTT
TRBV4-1	TRBD1	TRBJ2-7	-	CASSTRQGSYEQYF	TGCGCCAGCAGCACCCGACAGGGTTCCTACGAGCAGTACTTC
TRBV28	TRBD2	TRBJ2-3	many	CASSPAWGGGTDTQYF	TGTGCCAGCAGTCCTGCATGGGGGGGTGGCACAGATACGCAGTATTTT
TRBV6-6	TRBD1	TRBJ2-1	-	CASSEMDRGKYNEQFF	TGTGCCAGCTCAGAAATGGACAGGGGGAAATACAATGAGCAGTTCTTC
TRBV20-1	-	TRBJ1-5	few	CSAEQGSNQPQHF	TGCAGTGCTGAACAGGGTAGCAATCAGCCCCAGCATTTT
TRBV6-5	-	TRBJ2-7	many	CASSYAGYEQYF	TGTGCCAGCAGTTACGCCGGCTACGAGCAGTACTTC
TRBV6-1	TRBD1	TRBJ1-1	many	CASSEGEGGWNTEAFF	TGTGCCAGCAGTGAAGGCGAAGGGGGCTGGAACACTGAAGCTTTCTTT
TRBV7-3	TRBD2	TRBJ2-5	few	CASSYLGGGMETQYF	TGTGCCAGCAGCTACCTCGGGGGGGGTATGGAGACCCAGTACTTC
TRBV28	-	TRBJ2-7	few	CASSFLAPPYEQYF	TGTGCCAGCAGTTTTCTGGCACCCCCCTACGAGCAGTACTTC
TRBV6-5	-	TRBJ2-2	-	CASSYSVSGTNTGELFF	TGTGCCAGCAGTTACTCGGTTTCGGGAACGAACACCGGGGAGCTGTTTTTT
TRBV12-3/TRBV12-4	-	TRBJ1-2	few	CASRGVGANYGYTF	TGTGCCAGCAGGGGGGTAGGAGCTAACTATGGCTACACCTTC
TRBV7-2	-	TRBJ1-4	many	CASSLEVQGEGEKLFF	TGTGCCAGCAGCTTAGAAGTACAGGGAGAGGGTGAAAAACTGTTTTTT
TRBV14	-	TRBJ1-4	few	CASSHGDEKLFF	TGTGCCAGCAGCCACGGGGATGAAAAACTGTTTTTT
TRBV20-1	TRBD1	TRBJ1-2	few	CSAQDRGRESYGYTF	TGCAGTGCTCAGGACAGGGGAAGGGAGAGCTATGGCTACACCTTC
TRBV6-5	-	TRBJ2-7	few	CASSYSNWSPSYEQYF	TGTGCCAGCAGTTACTCGAACTGGTCCCCGTCCTACGAGCAGTACTTC
TRBV29-1	-	TRBJ1-2	-	CSVEESGWENYGYTF	TGCAGCGTTGAAGAGTCGGGGTGGGAGAACTATGGCTACACCTTC
TRBV27	-	TRBJ2-3	-	CASSFSRTDTQYF	TGTGCCAGCAGTTTTTCTCGCACAGATACGCAGTATTTT
TRBV11-2	TRBD1	TRBJ2-7	many	CASSLHKAGSGGVYEQYF	TGTGCCAGCAGCTTACACAAAGCAGGGTCAGGGGGCGTCTACGAGCAGTACTTC
TRBV6-6	TRBD1	TRBJ2-7	-	CASSFYGTGGSDEQYF	TGTGCCAGCAGTTTCTATGGGACAGGGGGGAGCGACGAGCAGTACTTC
TRBV11-2	TRBD1	TRBJ2-5	many	CASSPNPGQGPYF	TGTGCCAGCAGCCCCAACCCAGGACAGGGGCCTTACTTC
TRBV7-9	-	TRBJ1-1	few	CASSFRGENTEAFF	TGTGCCAGCAGCTTTAGGGGAGAGAACACTGAAGCTTTCTTT
TRBV3-1	-	TRBJ1-2	-	CASSQENNYGYTF	TGTGCCAGCAGCCAGGAAAATAACTATGGCTACACCTTC
TRBV18	-	TRBJ2-2	-	CASSPGNTGELFF	TGTGCCAGCTCACCAGGGAACACCGGGGAGCTGTTTTTT